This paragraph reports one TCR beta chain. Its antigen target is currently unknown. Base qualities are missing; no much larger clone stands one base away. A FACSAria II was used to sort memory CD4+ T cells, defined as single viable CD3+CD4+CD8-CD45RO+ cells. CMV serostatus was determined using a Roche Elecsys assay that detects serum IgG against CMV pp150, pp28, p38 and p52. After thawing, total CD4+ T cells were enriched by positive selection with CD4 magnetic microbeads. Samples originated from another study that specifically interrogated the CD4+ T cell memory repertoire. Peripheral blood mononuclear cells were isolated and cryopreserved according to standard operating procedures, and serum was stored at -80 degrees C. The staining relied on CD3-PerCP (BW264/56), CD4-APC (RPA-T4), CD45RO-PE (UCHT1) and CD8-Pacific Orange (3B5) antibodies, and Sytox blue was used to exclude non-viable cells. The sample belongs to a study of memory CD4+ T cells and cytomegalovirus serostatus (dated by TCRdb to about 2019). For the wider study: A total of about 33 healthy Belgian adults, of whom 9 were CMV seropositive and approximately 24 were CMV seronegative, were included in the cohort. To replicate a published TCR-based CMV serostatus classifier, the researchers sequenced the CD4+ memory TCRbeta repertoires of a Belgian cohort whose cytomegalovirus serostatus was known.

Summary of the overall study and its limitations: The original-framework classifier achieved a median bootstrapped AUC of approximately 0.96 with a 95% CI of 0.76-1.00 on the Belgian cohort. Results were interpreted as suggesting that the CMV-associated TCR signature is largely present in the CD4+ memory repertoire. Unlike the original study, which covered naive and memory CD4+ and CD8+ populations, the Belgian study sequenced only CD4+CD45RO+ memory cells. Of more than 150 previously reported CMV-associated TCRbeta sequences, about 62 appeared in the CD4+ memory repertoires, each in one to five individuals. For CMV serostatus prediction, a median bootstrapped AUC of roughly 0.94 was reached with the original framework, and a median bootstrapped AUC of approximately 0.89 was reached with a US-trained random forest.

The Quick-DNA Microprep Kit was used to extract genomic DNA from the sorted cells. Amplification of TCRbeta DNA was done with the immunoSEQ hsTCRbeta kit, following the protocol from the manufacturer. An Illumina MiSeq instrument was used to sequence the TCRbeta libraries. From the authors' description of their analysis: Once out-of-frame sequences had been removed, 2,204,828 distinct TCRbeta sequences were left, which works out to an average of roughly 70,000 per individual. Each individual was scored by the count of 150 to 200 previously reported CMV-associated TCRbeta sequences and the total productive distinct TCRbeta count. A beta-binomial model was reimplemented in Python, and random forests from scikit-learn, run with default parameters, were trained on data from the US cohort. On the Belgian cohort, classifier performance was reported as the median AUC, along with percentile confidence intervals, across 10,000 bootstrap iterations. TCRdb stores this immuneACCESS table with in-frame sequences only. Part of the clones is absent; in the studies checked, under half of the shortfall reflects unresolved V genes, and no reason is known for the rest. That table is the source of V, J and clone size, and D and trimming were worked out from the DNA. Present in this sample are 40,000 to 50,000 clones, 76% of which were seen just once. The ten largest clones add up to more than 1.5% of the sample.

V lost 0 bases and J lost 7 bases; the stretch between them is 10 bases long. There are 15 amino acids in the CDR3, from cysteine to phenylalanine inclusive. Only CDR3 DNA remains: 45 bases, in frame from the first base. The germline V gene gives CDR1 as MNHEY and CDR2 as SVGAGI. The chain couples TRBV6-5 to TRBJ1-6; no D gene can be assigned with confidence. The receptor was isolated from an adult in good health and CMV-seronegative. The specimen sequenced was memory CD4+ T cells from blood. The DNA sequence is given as TGTGCCAGCAGTTACTCGGGTCGTATAAATTCACCCCTCCACTTT. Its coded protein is CASSYSGRINSPLHF.